This T cell receptor beta chain comes out of a study of T cell responses to AZD1222 COVID-19 vaccine. General study results and limits: Most donors were white British, females outnumbered males, and clonal diversity was possibly underestimated. Repertoire samples came only from after the peak T cell response. Only 5 or 6 AZD1222 recipients were seropositive at baseline. An increase in Spike-specific TCR breadth and depth was observed after two AZD1222 doses.

Clones were read by immunoSEQ multiplex PCR, and TCRdb kept only the in-frame ones, dropping some. The repertoire consists of roughly 130,000 clones, with 94% occurring once and the leading ten covering around 7%. Concerning this clone itself: Its antigen is not known.

CDR1 and CDR2 (germline): SNHLY, FYNNEI. The CDR3 length is 14 residues. The V end was cut by 7 bases, the J end by 8 bases, with 17 bases between. The specimen was peripheral blood, collected on day 0 of AZD1222 vaccination. V and J are TRBV2 and TRBJ1-4; D is uncertain. The clonotype originates from an adult in good health. In DNA form, the CDR3 reads TGTGCCAGCACGGACGGTCCGTTGACGGAAAAACTGTTTTTT. Its translation: CASTDGPLTEKLFF.